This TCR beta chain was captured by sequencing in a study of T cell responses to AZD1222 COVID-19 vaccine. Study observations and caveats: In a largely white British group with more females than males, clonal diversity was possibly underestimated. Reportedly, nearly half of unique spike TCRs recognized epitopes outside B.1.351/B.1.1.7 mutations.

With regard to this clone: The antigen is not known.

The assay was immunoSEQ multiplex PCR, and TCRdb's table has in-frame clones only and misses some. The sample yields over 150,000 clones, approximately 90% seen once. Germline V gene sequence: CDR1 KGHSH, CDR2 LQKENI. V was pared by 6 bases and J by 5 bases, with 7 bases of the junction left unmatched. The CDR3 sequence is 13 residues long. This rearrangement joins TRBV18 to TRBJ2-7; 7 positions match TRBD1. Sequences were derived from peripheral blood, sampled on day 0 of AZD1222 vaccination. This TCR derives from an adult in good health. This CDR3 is CASSLRQGDEQYF. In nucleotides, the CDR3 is TGTGCCAGCTCGCTCAGACAGGGCGACGAGCAGTACTTC.